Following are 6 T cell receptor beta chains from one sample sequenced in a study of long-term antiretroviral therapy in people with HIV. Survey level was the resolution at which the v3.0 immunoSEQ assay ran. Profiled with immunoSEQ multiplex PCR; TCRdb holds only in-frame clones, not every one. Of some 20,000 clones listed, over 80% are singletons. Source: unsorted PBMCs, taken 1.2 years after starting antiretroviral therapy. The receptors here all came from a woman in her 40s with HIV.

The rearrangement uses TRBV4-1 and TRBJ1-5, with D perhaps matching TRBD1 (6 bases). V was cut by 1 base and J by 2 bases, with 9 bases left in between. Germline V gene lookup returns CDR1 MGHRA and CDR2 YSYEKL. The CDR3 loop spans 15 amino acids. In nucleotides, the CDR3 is TGCGCCAGCAGCCAAGGGTCAGGGGGCAATCAGCCCCAGCATTTT. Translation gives CASSQGSGGNQPQHF.

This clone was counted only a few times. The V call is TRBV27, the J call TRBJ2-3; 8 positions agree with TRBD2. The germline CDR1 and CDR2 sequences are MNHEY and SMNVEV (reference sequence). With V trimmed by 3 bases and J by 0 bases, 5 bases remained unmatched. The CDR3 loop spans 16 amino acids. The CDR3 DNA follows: TGTGCCAGCAGTTTCTGGCCTAGCGGGAGCACAGATACGCAGTATTTT. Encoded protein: CASSFWPSGSTDTQYF.

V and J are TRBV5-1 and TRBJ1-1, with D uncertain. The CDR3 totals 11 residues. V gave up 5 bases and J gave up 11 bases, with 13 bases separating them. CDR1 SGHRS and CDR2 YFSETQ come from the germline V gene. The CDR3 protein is CASRGPAGAFF. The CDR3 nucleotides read TGCGCCAGCAGGGGTCCCGCGGGGGCTTTCTTT.

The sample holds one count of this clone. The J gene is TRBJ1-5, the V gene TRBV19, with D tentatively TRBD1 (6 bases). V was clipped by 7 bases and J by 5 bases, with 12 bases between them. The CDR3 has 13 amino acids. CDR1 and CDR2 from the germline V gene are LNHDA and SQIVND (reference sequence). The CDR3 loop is CASKLGQHQPQHF. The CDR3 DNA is TGTGCCAGTAAACTAGGACAGCATCAGCCCCAGCATTTT.

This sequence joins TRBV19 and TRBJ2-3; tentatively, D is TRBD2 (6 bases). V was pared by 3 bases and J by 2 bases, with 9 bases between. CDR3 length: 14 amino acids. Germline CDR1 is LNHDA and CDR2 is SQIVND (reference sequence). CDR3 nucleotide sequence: TGTGCCAGTAGTATCCGCGGGAACACAGATACGCAGTATTTT. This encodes CASSIRGNTDTQYF.

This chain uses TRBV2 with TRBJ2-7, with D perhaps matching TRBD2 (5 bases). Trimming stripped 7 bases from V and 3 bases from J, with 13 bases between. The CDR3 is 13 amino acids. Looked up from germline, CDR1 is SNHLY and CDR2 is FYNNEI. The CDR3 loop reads CASMLGENYEQYF. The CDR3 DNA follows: TGTGCCAGCATGCTCGGGGAGAACTACGAGCAGTACTTC.